The 15 T cell receptor beta chains below were found in one sample sequenced in a study of blood T cell repertoires in COVID-19. The data were produced by immunoSEQ multiplex PCR, yet TCRdb's version contains in-frame clones alone and is incomplete. This table holds roughly 220,000 clones, roughly nine tenths found once. Sequencing was performed on peripheral blood. The source of these receptors is a woman aged 45-65 years with COVID-19, enrolled during active disease.

The rearrangement uses TRBV9 and TRBJ1-1; unclear D gene. The germline CDR1 and CDR2 sequences are SGDLS and YYNGEE. Trimming shortened V by 2 bases and J by 1 base, and 9 bases separated the two germline ends. The CDR3 is made up of 14 amino acids. The CDR3 region has the DNA TGTGCCAGCAGCGTTTGGGAGCAGAACACTGAAGCTTTCTTT. Protein product: CASSVWEQNTEAFF.

This sequence joins TRBV5-1 and TRBJ1-1; maybe TRBD1 (5 bases). The CDR3 extends over 15 amino acids. Germline lookup yields CDR1 SGHRS and CDR2 YFSETQ. V lost 0 bases and J 0 bases, leaving 9 bases between the germline ends. The CDR3 DNA reads as TGCGCCAGCAGCTTGGTAAAGGGGTTGAACACTGAAGCTTTCTTT. It encodes CASSLVKGLNTEAFF.

A few counts support this clone. The rearrangement links TRBV28 to TRBJ2-7; 7 bases map to TRBD1. The CDR3 contains 14 residues. J lost 2 bases, V lost 7 bases, and 8 bases had no gene match. CDR1 and CDR2 from the germline V gene are MDHEN and SYDVKM. The CDR3 nucleotides are TGTGCCAGCACCCTGGACAGGCCACCCTACGAGCAGTACTTC. Protein product: CASTLDRPPYEQYF. Full variable domain (outside the CDR3, taken from reference TRBV28 and TRBJ2-7): DVKVTQSSRYLVKRTGEKVFLECVQDMDHENMFWYRQDPGLGLRLIYFSYDVKMKEKGDIPEGYSVSREKKERFSLILESASTNQTSMYLCASTLDRPPYEQYFGPGTRLTVT.

This rearrangement joins TRBV28 to TRBJ2-7; D possibly corresponds to TRBD1 (5 bases). Germline CDR1 MDHEN, CDR2 SYDVKM. CDR3 length equals 16 residues. With 0 bases removed from V and 1 base from J, the gap between germline ends came to 13 bases. The CDR3 nucleotides are TGTGCCAGCAGTTTATGCACAGACAGCGAGTCCTACGAGCAGTACTTC. Encoded protein: CASSLCTDSESYEQYF.

V usage is TRBV6-1 and J usage is TRBJ2-3, with D unclear. The germline V gene has CDR1 MNHNS and CDR2 SASEGT. The CDR3 has 15 residues. V was shortened by 3 bases and J by 4 bases, with 14 bases between the two germline ends. DNA for the CDR3: TGTGCCAGCAGTGACCGTACCAGGCTACCAGATACGCAGTATTTT. The encoded protein is CASSDRTRLPDTQYF.

This chain joins TRBV24-1 and TRBJ2-2, with 8 bases matching TRBD2. Looked up from germline, CDR1 is KGHDR and CDR2 is SFDVKD. The V gene end was trimmed by 5 bases and the J gene end by 5 bases; junction bases not matched to a gene: 3. The CDR3 sequence is 14 residues long. CDR3 nucleotide sequence: TGTGCCACCAGTGCCCCGGGGGGGACCGGGGAGCTGTTTTTT. It specifies CATSAPGGTGELFF.

The count of this clone is one. The chain couples TRBV24-1 to TRBJ2-5; D is perhaps TRBD2 (5 bases). Germline lookup yields CDR1 KGHDR and CDR2 SFDVKD. This CDR3 has 13 residues. V was clipped by 5 bases and J by 5 bases, with 11 bases between them. As DNA, the CDR3 is TGTGCCACCAGTGGGCGGGCCCGGGAGACCCAGTACTTC. Encoded protein: CATSGRARETQYF.

The chain links TRBV10-3 to TRBJ1-5; TRBD1 matches 8 bases. With V trimmed by 3 bases and J by 4 bases, 2 bases remained unmatched. The germline CDR1 and CDR2 sequences are ENHRY and SYGVKD. The CDR3 runs 14 residues. The CDR3 sequence: CAISDRGPNQPQHF. Written as DNA, the CDR3 is TGTGCCATCAGTGACAGGGGGCCTAATCAGCCCCAGCATTTT.

This sequence joins TRBV2 and TRBJ1-3; 8 bases fit TRBD1. This CDR3 is built from 14 residues. Losses at the gene ends were 7 bases for V and 3 bases for J; bases not matched to a gene: 5. Germline loops: CDR1 SNHLY, CDR2 FYNNEI. The CDR3 is CASTPDRDGNTIYF. Written as DNA, the CDR3 is TGTGCCAGCACCCCGGACAGGGATGGAAACACCATATATTTT.

The chain couples TRBV24-1 to TRBJ1-5; D gene unclear. Trimming stripped 5 bases from V and 5 bases from J, with 12 bases between. Germline CDR1 reads KGHDR; CDR2 reads SFDVKD. The CDR3 length is 14 residues. The CDR3 region is CATSGQVEDQPQHF. CDR3 nucleotide sequence: TGTGCCACCAGTGGCCAGGTGGAAGATCAGCCCCAGCATTTT.

The rearrangement uses TRBV12-3 or TRBV12-4 and TRBJ2-1; TRBD2 is a possible D gene (6 bases). The ends were cut back, 2 bases at V and 8 bases at J, with 10 bases in the middle. This CDR3 comprises 13 residues. The CDR3 loop reads CASSLRRVDEQFF. The CDR3 nucleotides read TGTGCCAGCAGTTTAAGGAGGGTGGATGAGCAGTTCTTC.

Written as DNA, the CDR3 is TGCAGTGCTAGTTCCCCGGACAGGGGTGAAAAACTGTTTTTT. Protein sequence: CSASSPDRGEKLFF. The chain couples TRBV20-1 to TRBJ1-4, with 9 bases lining up with TRBD1. The CDR3 contains 14 residues. J lost 7 bases, V lost 3 bases, and 6 bases had no gene match. Per the germline V gene, CDR1 is DFQATT and CDR2 is SNEGSKA (reference sequence).

The chain joins TRBV5-4 to TRBJ1-6, with 9 bases that match TRBD1. The V gene's germline CDR1 is SGHNT and CDR2 YYREEE (reference sequence). The CDR3 extends over 18 amino acids. The ends lost 0 bases at V and 8 bases at J; junction bases unmatched: 12. CDR3 loop: CASSLGPSYTGGYSPLHF. DNA for the CDR3: TGTGCCAGCAGCTTGGGACCTTCATATACAGGGGGCTATTCACCCCTCCACTTT.

The chain is built from TRBV6-5 and TRBJ2-7, with D maybe TRBD2 (5 bases). CDR1 is MNHEY and CDR2 is SVGAGI in the germline V gene. The CDR3 loop spans 14 amino acids. Trimming took off 6 bases at V and 3 bases at J, with 15 bases between the two ends. CDR3 coding DNA: TGTGCCAGCAGCCCCCGGCGGGTTGACTACGAGCAGTACGTC. Protein: CASSPRRVDYEQYV.

The chain recombines TRBV16 with TRBJ1-2; TRBD1 matches 12 bases. The germline CDR1 and CDR2 sequences are KGHSY and FQNENV. CDR3 length equals 18 residues. Trimming cost V 2 bases and J 3 bases; bases outside gene matches: 10. The CDR3 nucleotides are TGTGCCAGCAGCCAACCCGGGACAGGGGGCTCGGAAGACTATGGCTACACCTTC. Translated, it gives CASSQPGTGGSEDYGYTF.